These 31 T cell receptor beta chains came from one sample sequenced in a study of control samples from healthy donors and cancer patients. Generated by immunoSEQ multiplex PCR, the TCRdb table keeps only in-frame clones and is missing some. The table records some 250,000 clones, 82% of them present only once. Input material: PBMCs. The receptor set was obtained from a woman in her fifties or sixties with lung cancer.

The rearrangement uses TRBV9 and TRBJ1-1; the match to TRBD1 covers 10 bases. CDR3 length: 16 amino acids. Per the germline V gene, CDR1 is SGDLS and CDR2 is YYNGEE. With V trimmed by 1 base and J by 0 bases, 3 bases remained unmatched. The CDR3 sequence is CASSVPGTGVNTEAFF. CDR3 DNA sequence: TGTGCCAGCAGCGTACCCGGGACAGGGGTGAACACTGAAGCTTTCTTT.

The chain combines TRBV9 with TRBJ1-3; 7 nucleotides align to TRBD1. The CDR3 is 17 residues long. Germline CDR1 and CDR2: SGDLS and YYNGEE. V shed 0 bases and J 0 bases; nucleotides not matched to a gene: 6. The CDR3 spells CASSVGGQTISGNTIYF. DNA for the CDR3: TGTGCCAGCAGCGTAGGGGGACAGACGATCTCTGGAAACACCATATATTTT.

The chain joins TRBV19 to TRBJ1-5; 10 bases are a match to TRBD1. CDR1 LNHDA and CDR2 SQIVND come from the germline V gene (reference sequence). The CDR3 loop spans 15 amino acids. J lost 2 bases, V lost 6 bases, and 4 bases had no gene match. CDR3 loop: CASSSTGGGNQPQHF. The CDR3 bases are TGTGCCAGTAGCTCGACAGGGGGCGGCAATCAGCCCCAGCATTTT.

The chain recombines TRBV18 with TRBJ1-2; 7 nucleotides line up with TRBD1. This CDR3 has 14 amino acids. Germline CDR1 KGHSH, CDR2 LQKENI. Unmatched junction bases numbered 3, after V lost 0 bases and J lost 5 bases. CDR3 nucleotide sequence: TGTGCCAGCTCACCACCCGGGACAGAATATGGCTACACCTTC. Amino acid sequence: CASSPPGTEYGYTF.

The chain joins TRBV6-6 to TRBJ1-5; possibly TRBD1 for D (5 bases). The CDR3 length is 15 residues. The germline V gene encodes CDR1 MNHNY and CDR2 SVGAGI (reference sequence). Trimming left V 5 bases short and J 5 bases short, with 16 bases between. The CDR3 coding sequence is TGTGCCAGCAGTCCTCGAGCAGGGTGGTATCAGCCCCAGCATTTT. Its protein product is CASSPRAGWYQPQHF.

This chain uses TRBV3-1 (or the pseudogene TRBV3-2) with TRBJ1-6, with D possibly TRBD1 on 5 matching bases. V gave up 4 bases and J gave up 9 bases, with 7 bases separating them. Germline V gene data show CDR1 as LGHDT and CDR2 as YNNKEL (reference sequence). The CDR3 is made up of 12 amino acids. CDR3 amino acids: CASSLGGSPLHF. The DNA for the CDR3 is TGTGCCAGCAGCCTCGGGGGTTCACCCCTCCACTTT.

This chain links TRBV5-1 with TRBJ1-2; D possibly corresponds to TRBD1 (5 bases). Deletions cut 0 bases from V and 1 base from J, with 7 bases between. The CDR3 length is 14 residues. Germline V gene sequence: CDR1 SGHRS, CDR2 YFSETQ. The CDR3 DNA reads TGCGCCAGCAGCTTGGGACAGTTTAACTATGGCTACACCTTC. This translates into CASSLGQFNYGYTF.

This chain links TRBV4-2 with TRBJ2-7, with TRBD2 matching over 9 bases. This CDR3 spans 17 amino acids. Germline-derived CDR1 and CDR2 are LGHNA and YNFKEQ. The V segment lost 1 base and the J segment 6 bases; nucleotides outside the gene matches: 13. CDR3 protein: CASSQVDLAGWILEQYF. CDR3 DNA sequence: TGTGCCAGCAGCCAAGTGGATCTAGCGGGGTGGATCCTCGAGCAGTACTTC.

The chain uses TRBV11-3 and TRBJ2-1; no clear D. This CDR3 comprises 12 residues. Germline CDR1 is SGHNT and CDR2 is YENEEA. Trimming took off 5 bases at V and 9 bases at J, with 11 bases between the two ends. The CDR3 nucleotides are TGTGCCAGCAGCCAAGCGACGTTTGAGCAGTTCTTC. Translated: CASSQATFEQFF.

This clone was counted a few times. Other DNA sequences in this sample translate to the same CDR3. The chain employs TRBV30 and TRBJ2-2; no reliable D call. This CDR3 contains 13 residues. The V gene's germline CDR1 is GTSNPN and CDR2 SVGIG (reference sequence). V was shortened by 0 bases and J by 5 bases, with 7 bases between the two germline ends. CDR3 nucleotide sequence: TGTGCCTGGAGTGTACAAGGGACCGGGGAGCTGTTTTTT. Amino acids: CAWSVQGTGELFF.

The rearrangement links TRBV2 to TRBJ2-5; TRBD1 is a possible D gene (7 bases). The V end was cut by 5 bases, the J end by 7 bases, with 11 bases between. Germline V CDR1 and CDR2: SNHLY, FYNNEI. CDR3 length equals 12 residues. The CDR3 region is CASSQGGGTQYF. CDR3 DNA sequence: TGTGCCAGCAGTCAGGGGGGAGGGACCCAGTACTTC.

The chain couples TRBV5-1 to TRBJ1-1; D is unclear. The CDR3 has 15 amino acids. Germline V gene data show CDR1 as SGHRS and CDR2 as YFSETQ. Trimming removed 0 bases from V and 0 bases from J, with 9 bases in between. As DNA, the CDR3 is TGCGCCAGCAGCTTGGGGGCGCATATGAACACTGAAGCTTTCTTT. Encoded protein: CASSLGAHMNTEAFF. The full variable domain, rest sourced from reference TRBV5-1 and TRBJ1-1, is KAGVTQTPRYLIKTRGQQVTLSCSPISGHRSVSWYQQTPGQGLQFLFEYFSETQRNKGNFPGRFSGRQFSNSRSEMNVSTLELGDSALYLCASSLGAHMNTEAFFGQGTRLTVV.

The chain carries TRBV3-1 (or the pseudogene TRBV3-2) and TRBJ1-5; D is possibly TRBD1 (6 bases). V gave up 3 bases and J gave up 2 bases, with 14 bases separating them. In germline, CDR1 is LGHDT, CDR2 YNNKEL (reference sequence). The CDR3 spans 16 residues. The CDR3 loop is CASSHGGASGNQPQHF. The CDR3 DNA sequence: TGTGCCAGCAGCCACGGGGGGGCTAGTGGCAATCAGCCCCAGCATTTT.

The chain combines TRBV18 with TRBJ1-1; D is ambiguous. Germline lookup yields CDR1 KGHSH and CDR2 LQKENI. This CDR3 is built from 15 residues. With 1 base removed from V and 3 bases from J, the gap between germline ends came to 12 bases. CDR3 in DNA: TGTGCCAGCTCACCACAAGAGGGCCTGGACACTGAAGCTTTCTTT. It codes for CASSPQEGLDTEAFF.

The chain carries TRBV28 and TRBJ1-5, with D possibly matching TRBD1 (6 bases). Germline V CDR1 and CDR2: MDHEN, SYDVKM. Between the trimmed V and J ends, which lost 7 bases and 0 bases, there was a span of 13 bases. The CDR3 extends over 15 amino acids. CDR3 bases: TGTGCCAGCACCGTCAGGGGCGTTAGCAATCAGCCCCAGCATTTT. It is translated as CASTVRGVSNQPQHF.

The chain couples TRBV28 to TRBJ1-4; a possible D gene is TRBD1 (5 bases). CDR3 size: 13 residues. The V gene lost 7 bases and the J gene lost 4 bases, with 10 bases spanning the gap. From germline, CDR1 is MDHEN and CDR2 SYDVKM. The CDR3: CASIAQGNEKLFF. The CDR3 coding sequence is TGTGCCAGCATAGCGCAGGGTAATGAAAAACTGTTTTTT.

The chain is built from TRBV5-1 and TRBJ2-7, with TRBD1 matching 7 bases. The junction had 9 bases not matched to a gene; V was cut back by 4 bases and J by 5 bases. This CDR3 contains 14 residues. Germline CDR1 is SGHRS and CDR2 is YFSETQ. The CDR3 spells CASSPGTAVDEQYF. CDR3 DNA sequence: TGCGCCAGCAGCCCCGGGACAGCCGTGGACGAGCAGTACTTC.

The chain links TRBV6-5 to TRBJ1-2, with 9 bases matching TRBD1. V was pared by 7 bases and J by 4 bases, with 7 bases of the junction left unmatched. CDR3 length: 14 amino acids. Germline CDR1 MNHEY, CDR2 SVGAGI. In DNA, the CDR3 is TGTGCCAGCAACCCCGGACAGGGGCCCTATGGCTACACCTTC. Amino acid sequence: CASNPGQGPYGYTF.

This chain links TRBV2 with TRBJ2-5; 7 bases line up with TRBD2. The germline CDR1 and CDR2 sequences are SNHLY and FYNNEI. Trimming took 3 bases from V and 2 from J; bases not matched to a gene: 6. This CDR3 contains 15 residues. CDR3 in DNA: TGTGCCAGCAGTGACCCGGGAGGCCAACAAGAGACCCAGTACTTC. Its protein product is CASSDPGGQQETQYF.

The rearrangement joins TRBV19 to TRBJ2-2; D gene unclear. The CDR3 consists of 15 residues. Looked up from germline, CDR1 is LNHDA and CDR2 is SQIVND (reference sequence). Trimming took 2 bases from V and 0 from J, leaving 7 bases between them. Here the CDR3 DNA reads TGTGCCAGTAGTATACCAGGCTCGAACACCGGGGAGCTGTTTTTT. Its translation: CASSIPGSNTGELFF.

The J gene is TRBJ2-1, the V gene TRBV11-2, with D hard to call. Germline assignment: CDR1 SGHAT and CDR2 FQNNGV. The CDR3 sequence is 14 residues long. The V and J ends lost 4 bases and 10 bases respectively, with 17 bases between them. CDR3: CASSYERGFLEQFF. The CDR3 coding sequence is TGTGCCAGCAGCTACGAGAGAGGTTTCCTAGAGCAGTTCTTC.

The rearrangement uses TRBV5-1 and TRBJ2-1, with 10 bases that match TRBD1. The V segment lost 0 bases and the J segment 6 bases; nucleotides outside the gene matches: 3. CDR1 is SGHRS, CDR2 YFSETQ, per germline. CDR3 size: 15 residues. The CDR3 DNA reads as TGCGCCAGCAGCTTGGCCGGGACAGGGGTCAATGAGCAGTTCTTC. Encoded protein: CASSLAGTGVNEQFF.

A remark on this clone: This sample also contains other DNA sequences that code for the same CDR3. V gene TRBV12-3 or TRBV12-4 combines with J gene TRBJ2-3; possibly TRBD1 for D (5 bases). CDR3 length equals 13 residues. V shed 5 bases and J shed 2 bases, with 8 bases lying between them. The chain's CDR3 is CASSQGYTDTQYF. The CDR3 bases are TGTGCCAGCAGTCAGGGTTACACAGATACGCAGTATTTT.

This chain links TRBV15 with TRBJ2-7; no clear D gene. The germline CDR1 and CDR2 sequences are LNHNV and YYDKDF (reference sequence). V was pared by 0 bases and J by 10 bases, with 13 bases between. This CDR3 is built from 13 residues. In nucleotides, the CDR3 is TGTGCCACCAGCAGAGATTTCGTGGGCTTACAGTACTTC. Its protein is CATSRDFVGLQYF.

The chain recombines TRBV3-1 (or the pseudogene TRBV3-2) with TRBJ1-5, with D perhaps TRBD1 (5 bases). The CDR3 is 14 amino acids. V shed 5 bases and J shed 4 bases, with 12 bases lying between them. Germline assignment: CDR1 LGHDT and CDR2 YNNKEL (reference sequence). Here the CDR3 DNA reads TGTGCCAGCAGCGTCTCGGGGGGGAATCAGCCCCAGCATTTT. Amino acid sequence: CASSVSGGNQPQHF.

The chain links TRBV20-1 to TRBJ2-5; 8 bases are shared with TRBD2. There are 14 residues in the CDR3. Germline V gene sequence: CDR1 DFQATT, CDR2 SNEGSKA (reference sequence). Germline trimming cut 3 bases from V and 4 bases from J; bases unmatched to any gene: 7. The CDR3 region has the DNA TGCAGTGCTAGTTTTAGCGGGGACGCAGAGACCCAGTACTTC. This codes for CSASFSGDAETQYF.

The chain uses TRBV5-1 and TRBJ2-1, with TRBD2 identical over 7 bases. Unmatched junction bases numbered 11, after V lost 7 bases and J lost 7 bases. From germline, CDR1 is SGHRS and CDR2 YFSETQ. This CDR3 contains 14 residues. DNA of the CDR3: TGCGCCAGCTCGAGCAGCAGCGGGGTTAATGAGCAGTTCTTC. This sequence encodes CASSSSSGVNEQFF.

V gene TRBV20-1 combines with J gene TRBJ2-3, with unresolved D. Germline V gives CDR1 DFQATT, CDR2 SNEGSKA (reference sequence). The CDR3 runs to 10 residues. Deletions cut 7 bases from V and 6 bases from J, with 8 bases between. CDR3 loop: CSVESDTQYF. CDR3 sequence (DNA): TGCAGTGTGGAGTCTGATACGCAGTATTTT.

A few counts support this clone. The chain couples TRBV7-3 to TRBJ2-1, with 15 bases that match TRBD2. V trimming: 1 base; J trimming: 7 bases; junction bases outside the gene matches: 5. The CDR3 totals 17 residues. The germline V gene has CDR1 SGHTA and CDR2 FQGTGA. DNA of the CDR3: TGTGCCAGCAGCTTAAGACCCGGGACTAGCGGGGGGAATGAGCAGTTCTTC. This gives the protein CASSLRPGTSGGNEQFF. Complete variable domain (other parts from reference TRBV7-3 and TRBJ2-1): GAGVSQTPSNKVTEKGKYVELRCDPISGHTALYWYRQSLGQGPEFLIYFQGTGAADDSGLPNDRFFAVRPEGSVSTLKIQRTERGDSAVYLCASSLRPGTSGGNEQFFGPGTRLTVL.

This clone was seen a handful of times. J is TRBJ2-5 and V is TRBV30; D not certain. The V and J ends lost 5 bases and 0 bases respectively, with 10 bases between them. CDR3 length: 13 amino acids. Germline lookup yields CDR1 GTSNPN and CDR2 SVGIG (reference sequence). The CDR3 DNA sequence: TGTGCCTGGTTCTCGAGGTACCAAGAGACCCAGTACTTC. Amino acids: CAWFSRYQETQYF.

The gene calls are TRBV5-1 and TRBJ2-1, with D possibly TRBD2 on 6 matching bases. Germline assignment: CDR1 SGHRS and CDR2 YFSETQ. CDR3 length equals 16 residues. Trimming removed 0 bases from V and 1 base from J, with 11 bases in between. The CDR3 loop reads CASSLVADLSYNEQFF. The CDR3 bases are TGCGCCAGCAGCTTGGTAGCGGACCTTTCCTACAATGAGCAGTTCTTC.